What follows are 19 T cell receptor beta chains derived from one specimen sequenced in a study of cytomegalovirus exposure and HLA in healthy donors. PCR employed 60 Vbeta and 13 Jbeta primers. Profiled with immunoSEQ multiplex PCR; TCRdb holds only in-frame clones, not every one. The table has 150,000 to 200,000 clones, around 80% seen once; the top ten hold roughly 6.2%. Sequencing was carried out using PBMCs. Receptors originate from a male donor in good health and CMV-seropositive.

This chain uses TRBV5-4 with TRBJ2-5; 10 bases are shared with TRBD2. From germline, CDR1 is SGHNT and CDR2 YYREEE (reference sequence). Trimming at V came to 2 bases and at J to 5 bases, leaving 3 bases not matched to a gene. This CDR3 comprises 14 residues. CDR3 in DNA: TGTGCCAGCAGCTTAGCGGGAGGGGTGGAGACCCAGTACTTC. Translating gives CASSLAGGVETQYF.

The CDR3 region is CASSHYTRSYEQYF. In DNA form, the CDR3 reads TGTGCCAGCAGTCACTACACTAGATCGTACGAGCAGTACTTC. The chain carries TRBV28 and TRBJ2-7; a weak D match, TRBD2 (5 bases). Trimming removed 5 bases at V and 4 bases at J, with 15 bases between. In germline, CDR1 is MDHEN, CDR2 SYDVKM. The CDR3 is made up of 14 amino acids. Together with reference TRBV28 and TRBJ2-7, the CDR3 gives the full variable domain: DVKVTQSSRYLVKRTGEKVFLECVQDMDHENMFWYRQDPGLGLRLIYFSYDVKMKEKGDIPEGYSVSREKKERFSLILESASTNQTSMYLCASSHYTRSYEQYFGPGTRLTVT.

A single count supports this clone. CDR3 DNA: TGTGCCAGTAGTAAGGGGCAGGGGGCCTATGAGCAGTTCTTC. It translates to CASSKGQGAYEQFF. This sequence joins TRBV19 and TRBJ2-1; 8 nucleotides agree with TRBD1. After removal of 4 bases from V and 8 bases from J, the junction contained 7 bases not matched to a gene. The CDR3 spans 14 residues. Germline assignment: CDR1 LNHDA and CDR2 SQIVND (reference sequence).

The chain joins TRBV19 to TRBJ2-4, with 7 positions matching TRBD1. J lost 5 bases, V lost 7 bases, and 8 bases had no gene match. The germline gives CDR1 LNHDA, CDR2 SQIVND (reference sequence). The CDR3 spans 14 residues. The chain's CDR3 is CASTRKGAENIQYF. DNA of the CDR3: TGTGCCAGTACTAGGAAGGGGGCGGAAAACATTCAGTACTTC.

There are a few counts of this clone. This chain joins TRBV7-9 and TRBJ1-4; 7 bases line up with TRBD1. Germline CDR1 and CDR2: SEHNR and FQNEAQ (reference sequence). The CDR3 covers 15 residues. The V gene end was trimmed by 5 bases and the J gene end by 4 bases; junction bases not matched to a gene: 7. In DNA, the CDR3 is TGTGCCAGCAGCCCAGGGGGACAGCGTAATGAAAAACTGTTTTTT. Amino acid sequence: CASSPGGQRNEKLFF.

In its sample, this clone was seen a few times. J is TRBJ2-7 and V is TRBV29-1; possible D gene TRBD2, 6 bases. The length of the CDR3 is 13 residues. V dropped 6 bases and J dropped 4 bases, with 16 bases sitting between them. Looked up from germline, CDR1 is SQVTM and CDR2 is ANQGSEA. The CDR3 region is CSVGREYPYEQYF. The CDR3 coding sequence is TGCAGCGTAGGACGGGAGTACCCTTACGAGCAGTACTTC.

The chain carries TRBV7-9 and TRBJ1-2; D is unclear. V shed 5 bases and J shed 5 bases, with 9 bases lying between them. Germline V gene sequence: CDR1 SEHNR, CDR2 FQNEAQ (reference sequence). This CDR3 contains 12 residues. This CDR3 reads CASSQVTYGYTF. CDR3 DNA: TGTGCCAGCAGCCAGGTGACGTATGGCTACACCTTC.

This chain connects TRBV28 to TRBJ2-3; TRBD1 might be the D (5 bases). The CDR3 is 15 residues long. Trimming cost V 4 bases and J 0 bases, with 11 bases left between them. Germline CDR1 MDHEN, CDR2 SYDVKM. As DNA, the CDR3 is TGTGCCAGCAGTTCCGCGACAGCTAGCACAGATACGCAGTATTTT. Its protein is CASSSATASTDTQYF.

The chain links TRBV18 to TRBJ1-2; D is perhaps TRBD1 (5 bases). The germline CDR1 and CDR2 sequences are KGHSH and LQKENI. This CDR3 is built from 18 residues. The germline V and J ends were trimmed by 1 base and 8 bases, with 26 bases remaining between them. CDR3 sequence: CASSPLDNMGPLPAGYTF. DNA of the CDR3: TGTGCCAGCTCACCACTCGATAATATGGGGCCTCTCCCGGCGGGCTACACCTTC.

The rearrangement links TRBV7-2 to TRBJ1-1, with 7 bases matching TRBD1. This CDR3 spans 13 amino acids. Germline trimming cut 6 bases from V and 4 bases from J; bases unmatched to any gene: 5. The V gene's germline CDR1 is SGHTA and CDR2 FQGNSA. The DNA for the CDR3 is TGTGCCAGCAGTTACAGGGGAATCACTGAAGCTTTCTTT. Its protein product is CASSYRGITEAFF.

The chain employs TRBV5-4 and TRBJ1-1, with D hard to call. Germline V CDR1 and CDR2: SGHNT, YYREEE (reference sequence). The CDR3 length is 13 residues. The ends were cut back, 0 bases at V and 5 bases at J, with 8 bases in the middle. CDR3: CASSLGERTEAFF. The CDR3 DNA follows: TGTGCCAGCAGCTTGGGGGAGCGGACTGAAGCTTTCTTT.

The chain has TRBV4-2 and TRBJ2-3; D is ambiguous. This CDR3 spans 13 amino acids. Germline V CDR1 and CDR2: LGHNA, YNFKEQ. Deletions cut 3 bases from V and 2 bases from J, with 6 bases between. CDR3 bases: TGTGCCAGCAGCCAGAGCTACACAGATACGCAGTATTTT. As protein: CASSQSYTDTQYF.

The rearrangement links TRBV18 to TRBJ2-7; weak D call: TRBD1 (6 bases). The CDR3 sequence is 16 residues long. Germline values: CDR1 KGHSH, CDR2 LQKENI. Trimming pared 1 base from V and 9 bases from J, leaving 22 bases between. DNA for the CDR3: TGTGCCAGCTCACCACTTCGAGGGGGAGAGTCGGTGGGGCAGTACTTC. Translated, it gives CASSPLRGGESVGQYF.

V usage is TRBV7-6 and J usage is TRBJ2-1; 8 bases agree with TRBD2. Germline lookup yields CDR1 SGHVS and CDR2 FNYEAQ. The CDR3 has 16 amino acids. V was clipped by 5 bases and J by 0 bases; unmatched bases: 6. This CDR3 is CASSRLASSSYNEQFF. For the CDR3, the DNA is TGTGCCAGCAGCCGACTAGCGTCGAGCTCCTACAATGAGCAGTTCTTC.

The V call is TRBV7-2, the J call TRBJ2-3; TRBD2 agrees at 10 bases. Germline V CDR1 and CDR2: SGHTA, FQGNSA. V shed 4 bases, J shed 3 bases, and the junction held 7 bases outside the gene matches. This CDR3 region has 16 residues. CDR3 DNA: TGTGCCAGCAGCTATTTCCCTAGCGGGAGTACAGATACGCAGTATTTT. It codes for CASSYFPSGSTDTQYF.

This CDR3 is CASSPLEDGELFF. The CDR3, as DNA: TGTGCCAGCTCACCACTTGAGGACGGGGAGCTGTTTTTT. V usage is TRBV18 and J usage is TRBJ2-2; D unclear. The CDR3 is 13 amino acids. V lost 1 base and J lost 7, with 7 bases in between. Germline loops: CDR1 KGHSH, CDR2 LQKENI.

Comment on this clone: The junction departs from the called germline gene at one end, perhaps through a read error. The same CDR3 is also encoded by other DNA sequences in this sample. The J gene is TRBJ2-2, the V gene TRBV5-1; maybe TRBD2 (7 bases). This CDR3 has 22 amino acids. Per the germline V gene, CDR1 is SGHRS and CDR2 is YFSETQ. The CDR3 DNA follows: TGCGCCAGCAGCGGGCGGGACACCTCGGGGACTACACTCCCGAGAGATCCCGGAGAGCTGTTTTTT. It codes for CASSGRDTSGTTLPRDPGELFF.

This chain uses TRBV7-8 with TRBJ2-5, with TRBD2 as a possible D gene (6 bases). Trimming removed 1 base at V and 3 bases at J, with 15 bases between. The CDR3 runs to 16 residues. Germline assignment: CDR1 SGHVS and CDR2 FQNEAQ. The CDR3 loop is CASSLGGVLAKETQYF. CDR3 nucleotides: TGTGCCAGCAGCTTAGGGGGGGTTTTAGCCAAAGAGACCCAGTACTTC.

J is TRBJ2-2 and V is TRBV11-1; 10 nucleotides align to TRBD2. Per germline, CDR1 SGHAT and CDR2 FQDESV (reference sequence). This CDR3 has 17 amino acids. The V and J ends lost 5 bases and 5 bases, in that order; junction bases with no gene match: 11. CDR3 residues: CASSPHAAGGPTGELFF. DNA of the CDR3: TGTGCCAGCAGCCCCCACGCAGCGGGAGGGCCTACCGGGGAGCTGTTTTTT.